This is a list of T cell receptor beta chains from one sample in a study of OX40 agonist ivuxolimab in advanced cancers. The repertoire was sequenced with immunoSEQ multiplex PCR; TCRdb's copy has only in-frame clones and lacks some. Of over 45,000 clones detected, around 89% appear once; the ten largest clones hold 1.4%. The sequences come from CD4+ or CD8+ T cells sorted from blood, collected in a trial of the OX40 agonist ivuxolimab. The receptors were sampled from an adult with an advanced solid tumor such as melanoma, head and neck, liver or kidney cancer. CDR3s include the opening cysteine and the closing phenylalanine or tryptophan. Fields, in order: clone size, V gene, J gene, D gene, CDR3 DNA, CDR3 protein. A D gene is named only where the DNA matches it firmly. Rows give clone size only sometimes, using once, few, many, or a class for an expanded clone.

>once|TRBV7-3|TRBJ2-3|NA
TGTGCCAGCAGCCCAGTCAGCAGCACAGATACGCAGTATTTT
CASSPVSSTDTQYF
>NA|TRBV7-2|TRBJ1-2|NA
TGTGCCAGCAGCTCTTACAGGGCCCCGGACTATGGCTACACCTTC
CASSSYRAPDYGYTF
>NA|TRBV2|TRBJ2-7|TRBD1
TGTGCCAGCAGACTTAGACAGGGGAACTACGAGCAGTACTTC
CASRLRQGNYEQYF
>NA|TRBV11-1|TRBJ2-2|TRBD1
TGTGCCAGCAGCCCGCAGACAGGGTTCGGGACCGGGGAGCTGTTTTTT
CASSPQTGFGTGELFF
>NA|TRBV7-3|TRBJ2-1|TRBD1
TGTGCCAGCAGCCGGGACAGGGATCATGAGCAGTTCTTC
CASSRDRDHEQFF
>NA|TRBV7-9|TRBJ1-2|TRBD1
TGTGCCAGCAACGTGGGACAGGGAAGGAATGGCTACACCTTC
CASNVGQGRNGYTF
>once|TRBV5-1|TRBJ1-3|NA
TGCGCCAGCAGCTTGGACAGGACTTCTGGAAACACCATATATTTT
CASSLDRTSGNTIYF
>NA|TRBV2|TRBJ1-1|NA
TGTGCCAGCCTAAGGACCATGAACACTGAAGCTTTCTTT
CASLRTMNTEAFF
>NA|TRBV11-1|TRBJ1-1|NA
TGTGCCAGCAGGGGTCGGGCTGAAGCTTTCTTT
CASRGRAEAFF
>NA|TRBV4-2|TRBJ1-4|TRBD1
TGTGCCAGCAGCCAAGCCGTCGGGACAGGAACTAATGAAAAACTGTTTTTT
CASSQAVGTGTNEKLFF
>NA|TRBV11-2|TRBJ1-3|NA
TGTGCCAGCAGCTTTTCAGGAAACACCATATATTTT
CASSFSGNTIYF
>NA|TRBV7-3|TRBJ2-1|TRBD2
TGTGCCAGCAGCGCCGGACTAGCGGGAGCTGAGCAGTTCTTC
CASSAGLAGAEQFF
>NA|TRBV5-1|TRBJ2-3|NA
TGCGCCAGCAGCTCACAGCCAGAGGATACGCAGTATTTT
CASSSQPEDTQYF
>NA|TRBV6-5|TRBJ2-2|NA
TGTGCCAGCAGTGAAACCCCCACCGGGGAGCTGTTTTTT
CASSETPTGELFF
>NA|TRBV19|TRBJ2-1|NA
TGTGCCAGTAGTCCCCTCTCGGGACGGAGGACCAATGAGCAGTTCTTC
CASSPLSGRRTNEQFF
>once|TRBV5-4|TRBJ2-1|TRBD2
TGTGCCAGCAGCTTGGGTAGCGGGAACAATGAGCAGTTCTTC
CASSLGSGNNEQFF
>NA|TRBV4-2|TRBJ2-7|TRBD2
TGTGCCAGCAGCCAAGTGATCTCATCCGGGACTAGAGTGTACGAGCAGTACTTC
CASSQVISSGTRVYEQYF
>few|TRBV20-1|TRBJ1-5|NA
TGCAGTGCTAAGGGTGGTCAGCCCCAGCATTTT
CSAKGGQPQHF
>NA|TRBV27|TRBJ2-3|TRBD1
TGTGCCGGCCCGGGGACAGGGGGCACAGATACGCAGTATTTT
CAGPGTGGTDTQYF
>NA|TRBV11-2|TRBJ2-7|NA
TGTGCCAGCAGCTGGGACCCTGGAAGGGAGCAGTACTTC
CASSWDPGREQYF
>few|TRBV6-1|TRBJ1-1|TRBD1
TGTGCCAGCAGTGAAGCGAGGGACAGGCAAGCTTTCTTT
CASSEARDRQAFF
>NA|TRBV9|TRBJ2-5|NA
TGTGCCAGCAGCGTAGGGGCCGTCCAGGGGCATTGGGAGACCCAGTACTTC
CASSVGAVQGHWETQYF
>NA|TRBV14|TRBJ1-2|NA
TGTGCCAGCAGCCTCGGGACGCCTAAGGGCTACACCTTC
CASSLGTPKGYTF
>once|TRBV19|TRBJ2-7|NA
TGTGCCAGTACCGAGCCGGACATTGAGGACGAGCAGTACTTC
CASTEPDIEDEQYF
>once|TRBV6-5|TRBJ1-2|TRBD1
TGTGCCAGCAGTGAGAGACAGGGCGTTGGCTACACCTTC
CASSERQGVGYTF
>NA|TRBV5-6|TRBJ2-7|NA
TGTGCCAGCAGCGTCCCGGGATCCCCCTCCTACGAGCAGTACTTC
CASSVPGSPSYEQYF
>NA|TRBV10-1|TRBJ1-2|NA
TGCGCCAGCAGAACGGGGCTGCATGGCTACACCTTC
CASRTGLHGYTF
>NA|TRBV5-1|TRBJ2-1|NA
TGCGCCAGCAGCTTGGTAGGGGGTTCCTACAATGAGCAGTTCTTC
CASSLVGGSYNEQFF
>NA|TRBV5-1|TRBJ1-3|NA
TGCGCCAGCAGCTTGGCCGGAGAGGGAAACACCATATATTTT
CASSLAGEGNTIYF
>NA|TRBV18|TRBJ2-7|NA
TGTGCCAGCTCACGGGCCGGGAGCTCCTACGAGCAGTACTTC
CASSRAGSSYEQYF
>NA|TRBV18|TRBJ1-1|TRBD1
TGTGCCAGCTCCACAGGGGAGAACACTGAAGCTTTCTTT
CASSTGENTEAFF
>once|TRBV5-6|TRBJ2-3|TRBD2
TGTGCCAGCCTAGCGGGGGGGTCAACAGATACGCAGTATTTT
CASLAGGSTDTQYF
>NA|TRBV7-2|TRBJ1-1|TRBD1
TGTGCCAGCAGCCCCCGGGACAGGGGCCTGCGCACTGAAGCTTTCTTT
CASSPRDRGLRTEAFF
>NA|TRBV11-2|TRBJ1-2|NA
TGTGCCAGCAGCTTAAATGAGGGTTTATATGGCTACACCTTC
CASSLNEGLYGYTF
>NA|TRBV5-1|TRBJ2-7|TRBD2
TGCGCCAGCAGCCTAAGGACTAGCGGGCCCTACGAGCAGTACTTC
CASSLRTSGPYEQYF
>NA|TRBV29-1|TRBJ2-6|NA
TGCAGCGTTGGACAGGAACCTGGGGCCAACGTCCTGACTTTC
CSVGQEPGANVLTF
>NA|TRBV6-5|TRBJ1-1|NA
TGTGCCAGCAGAGTGACCGGAACAACTGAAGCTTTCTTT
CASRVTGTTEAFF
>NA|TRBV15|TRBJ2-7|NA
TGTGCCACCAGCAGAGCTGGGGAGCAGTACTTC
CATSRAGEQYF
>NA|TRBV19|TRBJ2-7|NA
TGTGCCAGTAGTATAGGGGCGGGGAGCTCTGAGCAGTACTTC
CASSIGAGSSEQYF
>NA|TRBV9|TRBJ2-2|NA
TGTGCCAGCAGCGGTTTAGTCACCGGGGAGCTGTTTTTT
CASSGLVTGELFF
>NA|TRBV18|TRBJ2-1|NA
TGTGCCAGCTCACCAGGCAGTTGGCAGTTCTTC
CASSPGSWQFF
>NA|TRBV6-1|TRBJ2-5|NA
TGTGCCAGCAGTGAAAACCCTCGAGAGACCCAGTACTTC
CASSENPRETQYF
>few|TRBV19|TRBJ1-2|NA
TGTGCCAGTAGTGCAACGGGAGGAAATGGCTACACCTTC
CASSATGGNGYTF
>NA|TRBV10-3|TRBJ2-5|NA
TGTGCCATCAGTGAGACAGCCCAAGAGACCCAGTACTTC
CAISETAQETQYF
>NA|TRBV28|TRBJ1-5|TRBD1
TGTGCCAGCATCGAGGGACAGGGGGCCTATAGCAATCAGCCCCAGCATTTT
CASIEGQGAYSNQPQHF
>NA|TRBV15|TRBJ2-7|NA
TGTGCCACCAGCAGAGATTCGCGGAAGAACGAGCAGTACTTC
CATSRDSRKNEQYF
>NA|TRBV28|TRBJ1-4|TRBD1
TGTGCCAGCAGCCCGACAGGGAATTTTGAAAAACTGTTTTTT
CASSPTGNFEKLFF
>NA|TRBV18|TRBJ1-2|NA
TGTGCCAGCTCACCACCGGAGGGCAGGGGTTATGGCTACACCTTC
CASSPPEGRGYGYTF
>NA|TRBV6-5|TRBJ1-1|TRBD1
TGTGCCAGCAGCGAAACCACAGGGGTTGAAGCTTTCTTT
CASSETTGVEAFF
>few|TRBV19|TRBJ2-6|NA
TGTGCCAGTAGTATAGAGGGGGTGCTCTCTGGGGCCAACGTCCTGACTTTC
CASSIEGVLSGANVLTF
>NA|TRBV2|TRBJ1-5|NA
TGTGCCAGCAGTCTGGACAGCGCCATCGTGCCCCAGCATTTT
CASSLDSAIVPQHF
>NA|TRBV6-5|TRBJ2-5|TRBD2
TGTGCCAGCAGTTACTCGAGCGGGGGCGGGGAGACCCAGTACTTC
CASSYSSGGGETQYF
>NA|TRBV28|TRBJ2-2|NA
TGTGCCAGCTCGGAGGGTCCCGGGGAGCTGTTTTTT
CASSEGPGELFF
>NA|TRBV28|TRBJ1-5|TRBD1
TGTGCCAGCAGTAGAGGGACAGGACTAAATCAGCCCCAGCATTTT
CASSRGTGLNQPQHF
>NA|TRBV5-8|TRBJ1-3|NA
TGTGCCAGCAGCTTGGAAGGGGGGATCTCTGGAAACACCATATATTTT
CASSLEGGISGNTIYF